Listed below are T cell receptor beta chains from one sample, sequenced in a study of T cell changes during pregnancy in multiple sclerosis. Repertoires were generated with immunoSEQ multiplex PCR, while TCRdb's copy carries only in-frame clones and drops some. The table records 70,000 or so clones, around nine tenths of them present only once. The source material was CD4+ T cells from peripheral blood mononuclear cells, sampled before pregnancy. The receptors here all came from a female donor with multiple sclerosis, enrolled in a pregnancy study. The CDR3 runs from the conserved cysteine through the conserved F or W. Each record gives: V gene, clone size, J gene, D gene, CDR3 protein, CDR3 DNA. The D gene is left open where the match is weak. For some rows the clone size is stated as once, few or many, or as a class when expanded; others skip it.

>TRBV30|-|TRBJ1-3|-
CAWSVQGGSNTIYF
TGTGCCTGGAGTGTACAGGGCGGCTCTAACACCATATATTTT
>TRBV30|few|TRBJ1-6|TRBD1
CAWSNPDRVNNSPLHF
TGTGCCTGGAGTAACCCAGACAGGGTCAATAATTCACCCCTCCACTTT
>TRBV7-2|-|TRBJ2-1|TRBD1
CASSHGQGLGANEQFF
TGTGCCAGCAGCCACGGACAGGGATTGGGGGCCAATGAGCAGTTCTTC
>TRBV6-1|-|TRBJ1-5|-
CASRTLTNSNQPQHF
TGTGCCAGCAGGACATTGACGAATAGCAATCAGCCCCAGCATTTT
>TRBV27|-|TRBJ1-6|-
CASSPRFRSYNSPLHF
TGTGCCAGCAGTCCCAGGTTTAGGTCCTATAATTCACCCCTCCACTTT
>TRBV5-5|-|TRBJ1-4|TRBD1
CASSSPRDRGLRPNEKLFF
TGTGCCAGCAGCTCCCCCCGGGACAGGGGGCTGAGGCCTAATGAAAAACTGTTTTTT
>TRBV30|-|TRBJ2-1|-
CAWSSPHSGKLWDEQFF
TGTGCCTGGAGTTCCCCCCACAGCGGTAAGCTTTGGGATGAGCAGTTCTTC
>TRBV19|-|TRBJ1-5|TRBD1
CASSIETGQANQPQHF
TGTGCCAGTAGTATAGAAACGGGACAGGCCAATCAGCCCCAGCATTTT
>TRBV15|once|TRBJ2-2|TRBD1
CATSRGGGNTGELFF
TGTGCCACCAGCAGAGGAGGGGGCAACACCGGGGAGCTGTTTTTT
>TRBV9|-|TRBJ2-1|TRBD2
CASSVGGGLSSYNEQFF
TGTGCCAGCAGCGTCGGCGGGGGGCTGAGCTCCTACAATGAGCAGTTCTTC
>TRBV4-1|-|TRBJ1-1|TRBD1
CASSHRKGAGNTEAFF
TGCGCCAGCAGCCACCGGAAGGGGGCGGGGAACACTGAAGCTTTCTTT
>TRBV6-6|-|TRBJ1-6|TRBD1
CASMGTGYSPLHF
TGTGCCAGCATGGGGACAGGGTACTCACCCCTCCACTTT
>TRBV7-9|-|TRBJ2-3|TRBD2
CASSLGTSGSPSTDTQYF
TGTGCCAGCAGCTTAGGGACTAGCGGGTCACCTAGCACAGATACGCAGTATTTT
>TRBV19|-|TRBJ2-1|TRBD2
CASCIRGSDYNEQFF
TGTGCCAGTTGTATCCGCGGGAGCGACTACAATGAGCAGTTCTTC
>TRBV6-6|-|TRBJ1-4|-
CASSWDTGMDRLFF
TGTGCCAGCAGTTGGGACACTGGGATGGATAGACTGTTTTTT
>TRBV30|few|TRBJ1-1|-
CAWSAGHTEAFF
TGTGCCTGGAGTGCAGGGCACACTGAAGCTTTCTTT
>TRBV5-1|-|TRBJ1-6|-
CASSMGRDSPLHF
TGCGCCAGCAGCATGGGCCGCGATTCACCCCTCCACTTT
>TRBV11-2|-|TRBJ2-7|TRBD2
CASSPTSGSYEQYF
TGTGCCAGCAGCCCGACTAGCGGGTCATACGAGCAGTACTTC
>TRBV29-1|-|TRBJ1-5|-
CSVGGGNQPQHF
TGCAGCGTTGGGGGGGGCAATCAGCCCCAGCATTTT
>TRBV19|-|TRBJ2-1|TRBD2
CASRKSGTSGYNEQFF
TGTGCCAGTAGAAAATCCGGGACTAGCGGTTACAATGAGCAGTTCTTC
>TRBV13|-|TRBJ2-2|TRBD2
CASSFWTSANTGELFF
TGTGCCAGCAGCTTCTGGACTAGCGCGAACACCGGGGAGCTGTTTTTT
>TRBV6-1|-|TRBJ1-6|-
CASSEGGGNSPLHF
TGTGCCAGCAGTGAAGGAGGGGGTAATTCACCCCTCCACTTT
>TRBV5-1|-|TRBJ1-1|TRBD1
CASSPNPTGRNTEAFF
TGCGCCAGCAGCCCGAACCCGACAGGGAGGAACACTGAAGCTTTCTTT
>TRBV19|-|TRBJ2-3|TRBD1
CASSIVDRDTQYF
TGTGCCAGTAGTATAGTGGACAGGGATACGCAGTATTTT
>TRBV9|-|TRBJ1-6|TRBD1
CASSGDGTGRSPLHF
TGTGCCAGCAGCGGCGATGGGACAGGACGTTCACCCCTCCACTTT
>TRBV14|-|TRBJ1-2|-
CASSQTGSGYTF
TGTGCCAGCAGCCAGACAGGTTCCGGGTACACCTTC
>TRBV9|-|TRBJ1-1|-
CASSVVGAWNTEAFF
TGTGCCAGCAGCGTTGTAGGGGCCTGGAACACTGAAGCTTTCTTT
>TRBV5-1|once|TRBJ2-3|TRBD2
CASSFSGTSTDTQYF
TGCGCCAGCAGCTTTAGCGGGACGAGCACAGATACGCAGTATTTT
>TRBV19|-|TRBJ2-4|TRBD1
CASSLQEQGKGAKNIQYF
TGTGCCAGTAGTCTCCAGGAACAGGGGAAGGGGGCCAAAAACATTCAGTACTTC
>TRBV5-1|-|TRBJ2-7|-
CASSLGFGSGEQYF
TGCGCCAGCAGCTTGGGGTTCGGGAGTGGCGAGCAGTACTTC
>TRBV28|-|TRBJ2-5|TRBD2
CASSGTSGRAWETQYF
TGTGCCAGCAGTGGGACTAGCGGGAGGGCTTGGGAGACCCAGTACTTC
>TRBV2|-|TRBJ2-1|-
CASSVAESSYNEQFF
TGTGCCAGCAGTGTGGCGGAGAGCTCCTACAATGAGCAGTTCTTC
>TRBV5-8|-|TRBJ1-6|TRBD1
CASSQLGTGLSGNSPLHF
TGTGCCAGCAGCCAACTCGGGACAGGGCTATCGGGTAATTCACCCCTCCACTTT
>TRBV30|few|TRBJ1-5|-
CAWSVRGLNQPQHF
TGTGCCTGGAGTGTACGGGGATTAAATCAGCCCCAGCATTTT
>TRBV7-2|-|TRBJ2-5|TRBD1
CASSLAPSGTVLAGTQYF
TGTGCCAGCAGCTTAGCGCCTTCCGGGACAGTCCTTGCTGGGACCCAGTACTTC
>TRBV7-2|-|TRBJ1-5|-
CASSLQGYGNQPQHF
TGTGCCAGCAGCTTACAGGGGTATGGCAATCAGCCCCAGCATTTT
>TRBV11-3|-|TRBJ1-3|-
CASSPGRGPISGNTIYF
TGTGCCAGCAGCCCGGGTCGAGGCCCGATCTCTGGAAACACCATATATTTT
>TRBV25-1|-|TRBJ2-2|-
CASSLEWTANTGELFF
TGTGCCAGCAGCCTTGAATGGACAGCGAACACCGGGGAGCTGTTTTTT
>TRBV6-5|-|TRBJ1-4|TRBD1
CASSYSGQLEKLFF
TGTGCCAGCAGTTACTCGGGACAGTTAGAAAAACTGTTTTTT
>TRBV11-1|-|TRBJ2-7|TRBD2
CASSLGGLAEEQYF
TGTGCCAGCAGCTTAGGAGGACTAGCAGAAGAGCAGTACTTC
>TRBV2|-|TRBJ2-6|-
CANDKAALSGANVLTF
TGTGCCAACGACAAGGCCGCCTTGTCTGGGGCCAACGTCCTGACTTTC
>TRBV19|-|TRBJ1-5|-
CASSPKGGNSNQPQHF
TGTGCCAGTAGTCCAAAAGGGGGAAATAGCAATCAGCCCCAGCATTTT
>TRBV9|-|TRBJ2-3|TRBD1
CASSVRGQASTDTQYF
TGTGCCAGCAGCGTAAGGGGACAGGCTAGCACAGATACGCAGTATTTT
>TRBV5-3|-|TRBJ1-2|-
CARSSRSGGVGDGYTF
TGTGCCAGAAGCTCCAGGTCGGGGGGCGTAGGGGATGGCTACACCTTC
>TRBV7-2|once|TRBJ1-2|-
CASSSLTANYGYTF
TGTGCCAGCAGCTCCCTGACAGCCAACTATGGCTACACCTTC
>TRBV7-6|-|TRBJ2-7|-
CASSLDSSYEQYF
TGTGCCAGCAGCCTTGACAGCTCCTACGAGCAGTACTTC
>TRBV7-3|-|TRBJ1-1|-
CASSSGRGNTEAFF
TGTGCCAGCAGCTCAGGGCGGGGGAACACTGAAGCTTTCTTT
>TRBV7-2|-|TRBJ1-6|-
CASSTGRGWSPLHF
TGTGCCAGCAGCACTGGGAGGGGTTGGTCACCCCTCCACTTT
>TRBV10-3|-|TRBJ2-3|TRBD2
CAISGTTASGVRF
TGTGCCATCAGTGGGACCACCGCTAGCGGGGTTCGTTTT
>TRBV9|-|TRBJ1-6|-
CASSSRREFHNSPLHF
TGTGCCAGCAGCTCACGACGGGAATTCCATAATTCACCCCTCCACTTT
>TRBV2|few|TRBJ2-2|TRBD2
CASSGLAAGELFF
TGTGCCAGCAGTGGACTAGCGGCCGGGGAGCTGTTTTTT
>TRBV28|-|TRBJ1-1|TRBD1
CASSLARNRGAFF
TGTGCCAGCAGTTTAGCCCGGAACAGGGGAGCTTTCTTT
>TRBV18|-|TRBJ1-6|-
CASSTTEFNSPLHF
TGTGCCAGCTCAACGACAGAGTTTAATTCACCCCTCCACTTT
>TRBV6-1|-|TRBJ2-2|TRBD1
CATRTGSTGELFF
TGTGCCACCAGGACAGGGAGCACCGGGGAGCTGTTTTTT
>TRBV4-2|few|TRBJ2-5|-
CASSQEPGVETQYF
TGTGCCAGCAGCCAAGAGCCGGGTGTGGAGACCCAGTACTTC
>TRBV2|-|TRBJ2-1|TRBD1
CASRDRHNEQFF
TGTGCCAGCAGGGACAGGCACAATGAGCAGTTCTTC
>TRBV28|-|TRBJ1-6|-
CASSLTGMGSPLHF
TGTGCCAGCAGTTTAACAGGGATGGGATCACCCCTCCACTTT
>TRBV6-4|once|TRBJ1-2|-
CASSDSSGGYTF
TGTGCCAGCAGTGACTCCAGTGGTGGCTACACCTTC
>TRBV2|-|TRBJ2-7|-
CASNVRGLSYEQYF
TGTGCCAGCAATGTCAGGGGTCTTTCCTACGAGCAGTACTTC